Following are 15 T cell receptor beta chains from one sample sequenced in a study of blood T cell repertoires in COVID-19. Method: immunoSEQ multiplex PCR; TCRdb's copy keeps in-frame clones and lacks some. The repertoire holds roughly 140,000 clones, with approximately 85% as singletons. Input material: peripheral blood. Receptors originate from a man aged 45-65 years with acute or convalescent COVID-19.

V and J are TRBV3-1 (or the pseudogene TRBV3-2) and TRBJ2-7; maybe TRBD2 (7 bases). CDR1 and CDR2 (germline): LGHDT, YNNKEL (reference sequence). The germline V and J ends were trimmed by 3 bases and 6 bases, with 15 bases remaining between them. There are 14 residues in the CDR3. As DNA, the CDR3 is TGTGCCAGCAGCCATAGAGGGGGGGACTCCGAGCAGTACTTC. Translating it yields CASSHRGGDSEQYF.

The DNA for the CDR3 is TGTGCCAGCAGCCCCATGACTGGAACAAGAGGCTACACCTTC. Its translation: CASSPMTGTRGYTF. The J gene is TRBJ1-2, the V gene TRBV5-4; the D is unclear. Trimming took 4 bases from V and 8 from J, leaving 18 bases between them. Germline loops: CDR1 SGHNT, CDR2 YYREEE (reference sequence). This CDR3 is 14 amino acids long.

The sample holds a few counts of this clone. CDR3 protein: CASSLVGLANTEAFF. CDR3 sequence (DNA): TGCGCCAGCAGCCTGGTGGGCCTCGCGAACACTGAAGCTTTCTTT. This chain links TRBV5-1 with TRBJ1-1, with unresolved D. Trimming cost V 4 bases and J 1 base, with 14 bases left between them. This CDR3 comprises 15 residues. From germline, CDR1 is SGHRS and CDR2 YFSETQ. Together with reference TRBV5-1 and TRBJ1-1, the CDR3 gives the full variable domain: KAGVTQTPRYLIKTRGQQVTLSCSPISGHRSVSWYQQTPGQGLQFLFEYFSETQRNKGNFPGRFSGRQFSNSRSEMNVSTLELGDSALYLCASSLVGLANTEAFFGQGTRLTVV.

V and J are TRBV9 and TRBJ2-1; 7 bases align to TRBD2. The CDR3 contains 14 residues. Germline assignment: CDR1 SGDLS and CDR2 YYNGEE. Trimming at V came to 0 bases and at J to 5 bases, leaving 2 bases not matched to a gene. The CDR3 DNA follows: TGTGCCAGCAGCGTAGGACGGGGGGACAATGAGCAGTTCTTC. Translation: CASSVGRGDNEQFF. Full variable domain (rest looked up from reference TRBV9 and TRBJ2-1): DSGVTQTPKHLITATGQRVTLRCSPRSGDLSVYWYQQSLDQGLQFLIQYYNGEERAKGNILERFSAQQFPDLHSELNLSSLELGDSALYFCASSVGRGDNEQFFGPGTRLTVL.

The chain carries TRBV3-1 (or the pseudogene TRBV3-2) and TRBJ2-3; 10 positions match TRBD2. The CDR3 contains 15 residues. V was clipped by 5 bases and J by 2 bases; unmatched bases: 4. Germline CDR1 is LGHDT and CDR2 is YNNKEL (reference sequence). The CDR3 spells CASSTSGTFTDTQYF. For the CDR3, the DNA is TGTGCCAGCAGCACTAGCGGGACCTTCACAGATACGCAGTATTTT.

The chain combines TRBV30 with TRBJ2-7; 8 nucleotides align to TRBD2. Looked up from germline, CDR1 is GTSNPN and CDR2 is SVGIG (reference sequence). The CDR3 sequence is 15 residues long. V shed 2 bases, J shed 3 bases, and the junction held 9 bases outside the gene matches. CDR3 region: CAWSPHPGTSYEQYF. DNA for the CDR3: TGTGCCTGGAGTCCCCACCCCGGGACTAGCTACGAGCAGTACTTC.

This rearrangement joins TRBV19 to TRBJ2-5; 9 positions agree with TRBD2. The CDR3 contains 18 residues. Trimming removed 0 bases from V and 1 base from J; junction bases left unmatched: 9. Germline CDR1 is LNHDA and CDR2 is SQIVND (reference sequence). CDR3 amino acids: CASSIDPAGGLLQETQYF. In DNA form, the CDR3 reads TGTGCCAGTAGTATAGACCCAGCGGGGGGACTACTCCAAGAGACCCAGTACTTC.

This rearrangement joins TRBV18 to TRBJ2-7; D is perhaps TRBD1 (6 bases). The CDR3 sequence is 15 residues long. V lost 3 bases to trimming and J lost 2 bases, with 14 bases between them. Per germline, CDR1 KGHSH and CDR2 LQKENI. The CDR3 loop is CASSPFTGSPYEQYF. The CDR3 region has the DNA TGTGCCAGCTCACCCTTCACAGGGAGTCCCTACGAGCAGTACTTC.

J is TRBJ2-6 and V is TRBV4-1; tentatively, D is TRBD1 (5 bases). Germline V gene sequence: CDR1 MGHRA, CDR2 YSYEKL. There are 18 residues in the CDR3. V lost 1 base and J 4 bases, leaving 17 bases between the germline ends. CDR3 region: CASSQVTGITRGANVLTF. The DNA for the CDR3 is TGCGCCAGCAGCCAAGTAACAGGAATAACGCGGGGGGCCAACGTCCTGACTTTC.

The chain couples TRBV6-5 to TRBJ1-2; D might be TRBD1 (5 bases). The germline V gene has CDR1 MNHEY and CDR2 SVGAGI. Between the trimmed V and J ends, which lost 5 bases and 8 bases, there was a span of 12 bases. There are 12 residues in the CDR3. The CDR3 region is CASSQDIRGYTF. In DNA, the CDR3 is TGTGCCAGCAGTCAGGACATTCGGGGCTACACCTTC.

The chain couples TRBV7-8 to TRBJ1-2; the match to TRBD1 covers 8 bases. The CDR3 extends over 14 amino acids. Unmatched junction bases numbered 8, after V lost 3 bases and J lost 8 bases. Germline CDR1 SGHVS, CDR2 FQNEAQ. Here the CDR3 DNA reads TGTGCCAGCAGCTTGGGGCAGGGGGCGCGGGGCTACACCTTC. Encoded protein: CASSLGQGARGYTF.

The J gene is TRBJ1-1, the V gene TRBV12-3 or TRBV12-4; 8 positions match TRBD1. The V segment lost 5 bases and the J segment 8 bases; nucleotides outside the gene matches: 7. The CDR3 has 13 amino acids. This CDR3 reads CASSQRTGREAFF. The CDR3 DNA follows: TGTGCCAGCAGTCAACGGACAGGGAGGGAAGCTTTCTTT.

Turning to this clone: This CDR3 is also generated by other DNA sequences in the sample. The rearrangement uses TRBV19 and TRBJ1-2, with TRBD1 matching over 8 bases. Germline values: CDR1 LNHDA, CDR2 SQIVND (reference sequence). V was clipped by 6 bases and J by 4 bases; unmatched bases: 4. The CDR3 sequence is 13 residues long. The CDR3 nucleotides are TGTGCCAGTAGCCCACAGGGGGGCTATGGCTACACCTTC. This translates into CASSPQGGYGYTF. Full variable domain (rest looked up from reference TRBV19 and TRBJ1-2): DGGITQSPKYLFRKEGQNVTLSCEQNLNHDAMYWYRQDPGQGLRLIYYSQIVNDFQKGDIAEGYSVSREKKESFPLTVTSAQKNPTAFYLCASSPQGGYGYTFGSGTRLTVV.

The J gene is TRBJ2-5, the V gene TRBV6-5; the D gene is possibly TRBD1 (5 bases). This CDR3 has 16 amino acids. Between the trimmed V and J ends, which lost 1 base and 0 bases, there was a span of 12 bases. From germline, CDR1 is MNHEY and CDR2 SVGAGI. The CDR3 DNA sequence: TGTGCCAGCAGTTACTTATTACAGGCTAACCAAGAGACCCAGTACTTC. This sequence encodes CASSYLLQANQETQYF.

The V and J genes are TRBV7-8 and TRBJ2-7, with TRBD1 as a possible D gene (6 bases). The CDR3 sequence is 14 residues long. CDR1 and CDR2 from the germline V gene are SGHVS and FQNEAQ. V was pared by 5 bases and J by 2 bases, with 13 bases between. DNA of the CDR3: TGTGCCAGCAGCGCGGACAGTATTACCTACGAGCAGTACTTC. Protein sequence: CASSADSITYEQYF.